This TCR beta chain was obtained from a study of T cell repertoires in ileal Crohn's disease. Findings and limits, study-wide: Active smokers at surgery had more clonal expansions than non-smokers.

Points on this clone: No antigen is known for it.

The V end was cut by 2 bases, the J end by 3 bases, with 15 bases between. This CDR3 is 15 amino acids long. Germline loops: CDR1 SQVTM, CDR2 ANQGSEA. The repertoire was sequenced with immunoSEQ multiplex PCR; TCRdb's copy has only in-frame clones and lacks some. There are some 17,000 clones in the sample; just over 70% occur only once, and roughly 5.7% lies in the top ten. This sequence was found in an adult with Crohn's disease. The specimen sequenced was ileal tissue. V and J are TRBV29-1 and TRBJ2-3, with D possibly being TRBD2 (6 bases). The DNA for the CDR3 is TGCAGCGTTGAAAACCCCGGGGGAGTGACAGATACGCAGTATTTT. Translation: CSVENPGGVTDTQYF.